Sequencing of this T cell receptor (beta chain) was carried out in a study of relationships among human T cell subsets. Study conclusions and caveats: Th1, Th2 and regulatory T cells shared many CDR3 sequences. Bead-based sorting did not rule out CD4+CD8+ double-positive cells.

Unmatched junction bases numbered 6, after V lost 0 bases and J lost 4 bases. Germline CDR1 reads SGHTS; CDR2 reads YDEGEE. The CDR3 contains 15 residues. Semiquantitative ARM-PCR amplified T cell receptor alpha and beta CDR3 regions from mRNA. In ARM-PCR, communal superprimers followed tagged nested gene-specific primers for exponential amplification. TCRdb re-analysed the multiplex PCR reads in MiXCR, keeping a single row per CDR3 protein. This sample has fewer than 18,000 distinct CDR3 sequences, with less than 70% found just once. As regards this clonotype: Its antigen is unidentified.

The rearrangement uses TRBV5-8 and TRBJ1-1, with TRBD1 identical over 7 bases. The source material was total T cells sorted from blood. The TCR was taken from a man aged 35 to 55 in good health. The CDR3 sequence: CASSLAYRGRTEAFF. CDR3 DNA sequence: TGTGCCAGCAGCTTGGCCTACAGGGGCCGCACTGAAGCTTTCTTT.